The 20 T cell receptor beta chains presented below share a single source sample, sequenced in a study of OX40 agonist ivuxolimab in advanced cancers. Using immunoSEQ multiplex PCR, the repertoire was profiled, and TCRdb retains in-frame clones only, with some absent. The table has over 60,000 clones, about four fifths seen once. The sample here was CD4+ or CD8+ T cells sorted from blood, taken in a trial of the OX40 agonist ivuxolimab. These receptors were obtained from an adult with an advanced solid tumor such as melanoma, head and neck, liver or kidney cancer.

J is TRBJ2-2 and V is TRBV5-1; the D gene is possibly TRBD2 (6 bases). From germline, CDR1 is SGHRS and CDR2 YFSETQ. The length of the CDR3 is 18 residues. V was shortened by 1 base and J by 3 bases, with 19 bases between the two germline ends. CDR3 region: CASSLFRDGDFYTGELFF. The CDR3 DNA sequence: TGCGCCAGCAGCTTGTTTCGCGACGGGGACTTTTACACCGGGGAGCTGTTTTTT. The whole variable domain, filled in from reference TRBV5-1 and TRBJ2-2, reads KAGVTQTPRYLIKTRGQQVTLSCSPISGHRSVSWYQQTPGQGLQFLFEYFSETQRNKGNFPGRFSGRQFSNSRSEMNVSTLELGDSALYLCASSLFRDGDFYTGELFFGEGSRLTVL.

The gene calls are TRBV2 and TRBJ1-2, with 9 bases identical to TRBD1. Germline CDR1 reads SNHLY; CDR2 reads FYNNEI. The CDR3 covers 14 residues. V was pared by 5 bases and J by 8 bases, with 9 bases of the junction left unmatched. CDR3 in amino acids: CASSFRQGVGGYTF. DNA of the CDR3: TGTGCCAGCAGTTTTAGACAGGGGGTAGGCGGCTACACCTTC.

This clone was seen ten or more times. The chain recombines TRBV7-3 with TRBJ2-7, with TRBD2 identical over 10 bases. Losses at the gene ends were 2 bases for V and 6 bases for J; bases not matched to a gene: 7. Looked up from germline, CDR1 is SGHTA and CDR2 is FQGTGA. CDR3 size: 15 residues. The CDR3 bases are TGTGCCAGCAGCTTACAGGCTAGCGGGAGTAGCGAGCAGTACTTC. It translates to CASSLQASGSSEQYF.

The chain employs TRBV5-1 and TRBJ1-1; D gene unclear. The CDR3 extends over 14 amino acids. Trimming removed 2 bases at V and 2 bases at J, with 10 bases between. Germline V CDR1 and CDR2: SGHRS, YFSETQ. The CDR3 here is CASSFGADNTEAFF. CDR3 DNA sequence: TGCGCCAGCAGCTTTGGAGCAGACAACACTGAAGCTTTCTTT. The full variable domain, its missing parts supplied by reference TRBV5-1 and TRBJ1-1, is KAGVTQTPRYLIKTRGQQVTLSCSPISGHRSVSWYQQTPGQGLQFLFEYFSETQRNKGNFPGRFSGRQFSNSRSEMNVSTLELGDSALYLCASSFGADNTEAFFGQGTRLTVV.

This chain uses TRBV6-6 with TRBJ2-7; 8 nucleotides line up with TRBD2. This CDR3 has 15 residues. Germline lookup yields CDR1 MNHNY and CDR2 SVGAGI (reference sequence). Trimming took 6 bases from V and 4 from J; bases not matched to a gene: 11. CDR3 residues: CASRQREGEEYEQYF. DNA for the CDR3: TGTGCCAGCAGACAACGGGAGGGGGAGGAATACGAGCAGTACTTC.

The chain has TRBV5-4 and TRBJ2-5, with a tentative D call TRBD2 (5 bases). This CDR3 spans 14 amino acids. V shed 4 bases and J shed 1 base, with 11 bases lying between them. Germline-derived CDR1 and CDR2 are SGHNT and YYREEE (reference sequence). CDR3 in amino acids: CASSRGPPQETQYF. The DNA of the CDR3 is TGTGCCAGCAGCAGAGGGCCCCCCCAAGAGACCCAGTACTTC.

This clone appeared a few times. V is TRBV29-1 and J is TRBJ1-1, with D possibly matching TRBD1 (5 bases). The germline CDR1 and CDR2 sequences are SQVTM and ANQGSEA. Trimming removed 7 bases at V and 7 bases at J, with 10 bases between. The CDR3 loop spans 10 amino acids. The CDR3 reads CSAEDSEAFF. CDR3 coding DNA: TGCAGCGCAGAAGACAGTGAAGCTTTCTTT.

About this clone itself: At one of its ends the junction is not consistent with the germline gene, which may arise from a read error. The chain has TRBV2 and TRBJ2-5; a weak D match, TRBD2 (6 bases). Germline CDR1 is SNHLY and CDR2 is FYNNEI. The CDR3 has 12 amino acids. CDR3 nucleotide sequence: TGTGCCAGCAGACGCGACCAAACCCGGGGGAACTTC. Translating gives CASRRDQTRGNF.

The chain carries TRBV4-3 and TRBJ1-6; 9 positions agree with TRBD1. CDR3 length: 19 residues. V was clipped by 0 bases and J by 3 bases; unmatched bases: 9. The germline V gene encodes CDR1 LGHNA and CDR2 YSLEER. The chain's CDR3 is CASSQDSGTGTFYNSPLHF. The CDR3 DNA follows: TGCGCCAGCAGCCAAGACTCCGGGACAGGGACATTCTATAATTCACCCCTCCACTTT.

The rearrangement links TRBV27 to TRBJ1-1; the D is unclear. CDR1 and CDR2 (germline): MNHEY, SMNVEV (reference sequence). Trimming took 0 bases from V and 4 from J, leaving 18 bases between them. The CDR3 is 17 residues long. The CDR3 DNA reads as TGTGCCAGCAGTTTATCCGCGGACGAACTGACATCCACTGAAGCTTTCTTT. Translated, it gives CASSLSADELTSTEAFF.

The J gene is TRBJ1-2, the V gene TRBV5-6; D may be TRBD1 (5 bases). The CDR3 spans 15 residues. V was clipped by 3 bases and J by 8 bases, with 20 bases between them. Looked up from germline, CDR1 is SGHDT and CDR2 is YYEEEE. Here the CDR3 DNA reads TGTGCCAGCAGCTCCCAAATGGTTGCAGGGATCGGCTACACCTTC. It encodes CASSSQMVAGIGYTF. Filled out from reference TRBV5-6 and TRBJ1-2, the complete variable domain reads DAGVTQSPTHLIKTRGQQVTLRCSPKSGHDTVSWYQQALGQGPQFIFQYYEEEERQRGNFPDRFSGHQFPNYSSELNVNALLLGDSALYLCASSSQMVAGIGYTFGSGTRLTVV.

This chain uses TRBV7-2 with TRBJ2-3, with D uncertain. With 2 bases removed from V and 1 base from J, the gap between germline ends came to 7 bases. The CDR3 has 14 residues. CDR1 is SGHTA and CDR2 is FQGNSA in the germline V gene. The CDR3 reads CASSLKGRTDTQYF. The CDR3 DNA reads TGTGCCAGCAGCTTAAAGGGTCGCACAGATACGCAGTATTTT.

By proportion, this clone is medium-sized. The gene calls are TRBV4-3 and TRBJ1-1; unclear D gene. V was shortened by 4 bases and J by 4 bases, with 25 bases between the two germline ends. The CDR3 is made up of 18 amino acids. Germline-derived CDR1 and CDR2 are LGHNA and YSLEER. The CDR3 coding sequence is TGCGCCAGCAGCCTCATCAGTGGAGTCTTGGGCAGTATCACTGAAGCTTTCTTT. This sequence encodes CASSLISGVLGSITEAFF.

The V gene is TRBV21-1, the J gene TRBJ2-3. TRBV21-1 is marked as a pseudogene. This CDR3 comprises 12 residues. CDR3 DNA: TGTGCCAGCAGCAAAGGTGGAGATACGCAGTATTTT. It translates to CASSKGGDTQYF.

The rearrangement joins TRBV28 to TRBJ2-3, with D unclear. Germline values: CDR1 MDHEN, CDR2 SYDVKM. The ends were cut back, 5 bases at V and 7 bases at J, with 13 bases in the middle. The CDR3 contains 13 residues. In DNA, the CDR3 is TGTGCCAGCAGTAGCCCCCCCCCGAATACGCAGTATTTT. This sequence encodes CASSSPPPNTQYF. The entire variable domain, with the rest obtained from reference TRBV28 and TRBJ2-3, is as follows: DVKVTQSSRYLVKRTGEKVFLECVQDMDHENMFWYRQDPGLGLRLIYFSYDVKMKEKGDIPEGYSVSREKKERFSLILESASTNQTSMYLCASSSPPPNTQYFGPGTRLTVL.

V is TRBV2 and J is TRBJ1-4, with no clear D. The CDR3 runs 13 residues. Trimming left V 4 bases short and J 7 bases short, with 10 bases between. Germline V gives CDR1 SNHLY, CDR2 FYNNEI. CDR3: CASSGPPSEKLFF. The CDR3 DNA reads TGTGCCAGCAGTGGACCCCCTAGTGAAAAACTGTTTTTT.

A single count supports this clone. The rearrangement uses TRBV19 and TRBJ2-3; 8 bases agree with TRBD2. The CDR3 runs 15 residues. Per germline, CDR1 LNHDA and CDR2 SQIVND (reference sequence). Trimming at V came to 1 base and at J to 1 base, leaving 1 base not matched to a gene. The CDR3 spells CASSIAGGRTDTQYF. DNA of the CDR3: TGTGCCAGTAGTATAGCGGGGGGGCGCACAGATACGCAGTATTTT.

The chain combines TRBV27 with TRBJ2-2; 12 nucleotides line up with TRBD1. The CDR3 loop spans 16 amino acids. Germline-derived CDR1 and CDR2 are MNHEY and SMNVEV (reference sequence). V was pared by 7 bases and J by 3 bases, with 6 bases of the junction left unmatched. CDR3 region: CASTLGQGADTGELFF. The CDR3 DNA follows: TGTGCCAGCACCTTGGGACAGGGGGCAGACACCGGGGAGCTGTTTTTT.

The gene calls are TRBV2 and TRBJ1-3; TRBD1 matches 7 bases. The ends lost 6 bases at V and 4 bases at J; junction bases unmatched: 3. This CDR3 contains 13 residues. Germline V gene lookup returns CDR1 SNHLY and CDR2 FYNNEI. CDR3 sequence reads: CASRGQFGNTIYF. CDR3 DNA: TGTGCCAGCAGGGGACAGTTCGGAAACACCATATATTTT.

This chain joins TRBV5-4 and TRBJ2-7; TRBD2 aligns across 8 bases. Germline assignment: CDR1 SGHNT and CDR2 YYREEE (reference sequence). The J segment lost 2 bases and the V segment lost 4 bases, leaving 8 bases of the junction unmatched. The CDR3 has 15 amino acids. The CDR3 protein is CASSAGGLNPYEQYF. CDR3 bases: TGTGCCAGCAGCGCGGGAGGCCTAAACCCCTACGAGCAGTACTTC. The full variable domain, in which reference TRBV5-4 and TRBJ2-7 provide the parts outside the CDR3, is ETGVTQSPTHLIKTRGQQVTLRCSSQSGHNTVSWYQQALGQGPQFIFQYYREEENGRGNFPPRFSGLQFPNYSSELNVNALELDDSALYLCASSAGGLNPYEQYFGPGTRLTVT.